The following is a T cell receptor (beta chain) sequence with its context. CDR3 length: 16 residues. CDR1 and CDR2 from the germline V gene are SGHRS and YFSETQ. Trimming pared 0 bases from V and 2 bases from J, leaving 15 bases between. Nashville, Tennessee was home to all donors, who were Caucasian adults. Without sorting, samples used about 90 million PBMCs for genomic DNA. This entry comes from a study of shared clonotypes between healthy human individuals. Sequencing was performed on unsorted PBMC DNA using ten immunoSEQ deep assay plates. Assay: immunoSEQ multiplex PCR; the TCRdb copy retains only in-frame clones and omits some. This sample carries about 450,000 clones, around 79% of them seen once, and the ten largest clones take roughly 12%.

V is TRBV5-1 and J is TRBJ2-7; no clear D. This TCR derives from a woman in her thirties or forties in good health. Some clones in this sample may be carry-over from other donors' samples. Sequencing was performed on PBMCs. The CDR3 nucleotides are TGCGCCAGCAGCTTGGGTGACTTCGAAGCCCCCTACGAGCAGTACTTC. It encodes CASSLGDFEAPYEQYF.